These 27 T cell receptor beta chains share one sample of origin, sequenced in a study of response to subunit inactivated influenza vaccine. TCRdb re-called the RT-PCR reads through MiXCR, storing one row per CDR3 protein. The table lists 650,000 to 800,000 distinct CDR3 sequences, approximately 18% of them singletons, with about 11% in the top ten. The specimen comprised PBMCs from blood, sampled roughly 5 days after vaccination. The receptors shown here come from a man in his fifties or sixties who received an inactivated influenza vaccine.

This clonotype was recorded a few times. The gene calls are TRBV28 and TRBJ1-2; D not certain. Germline V lookup: CDR1 MDHEN, CDR2 SYDVKM. The CDR3 spans 12 residues. V shed 3 bases and J shed 5 bases, with 7 bases lying between them. CDR3 in amino acids: CASSFRLYGYTF. Here the CDR3 DNA reads TGTGCCAGCAGTTTTCGCCTGTATGGCTACACCTTC.

This clonotype was seen more than once but under ten times. The chain is built from TRBV20-1 and TRBJ2-7; 8 bases map to TRBD2. The junction had 9 bases not matched to a gene; V was cut back by 0 bases and J by 2 bases. The CDR3 contains 16 residues. Germline V CDR1 and CDR2: DFQATT, SNEGSKA (reference sequence). The CDR3 sequence: CSARDSVGRDPYEQYF. For the CDR3, the DNA is TGCAGTGCTAGAGATTCGGTCGGGAGGGACCCCTACGAGCAGTACTTC.

This chain joins TRBV4-2 and TRBJ2-1; D is ambiguous. Trimming cost V 0 bases and J 0 bases, with 9 bases left between them. Germline assignment: CDR1 LGHNA and CDR2 YNFKEQ. The CDR3 runs 16 residues. This CDR3 is CASSQDMRSSYNEQFF. CDR3 sequence (DNA): TGTGCCAGCAGCCAAGATATGCGGAGCTCCTACAATGAGCAGTTCTTC.

This chain links TRBV30 with TRBJ2-2; D ambiguous. Germline-derived CDR1 and CDR2 are GTSNPN and SVGIG (reference sequence). Trimming removed 2 bases from V and 6 bases from J, with 10 bases in between. CDR3 length equals 13 residues. In DNA form, the CDR3 reads TGTGCCTGGAGTTCCCAAGCCGCCGGGGAGCTGTTTTTT. Its translation: CAWSSQAAGELFF.

The table lists this clonotype with a few counts. The genes are TRBV6-5 and TRBJ1-2; D unclear. CDR3 length: 13 residues. Germline lookup yields CDR1 MNHEY and CDR2 SVGAGI. V dropped 0 bases and J dropped 10 bases, with 12 bases sitting between them. This CDR3 reads CASSYSMNSHYTF. The CDR3 DNA follows: TGTGCCAGCAGTTACTCGATGAATAGTCACTACACCTTC.

CDR3 bases: TGTGCCAGCAGCCCGGGACTAGCGTTACGTGGAGAGACCCAGTACTTC. Protein sequence: CASSPGLALRGETQYF. This rearrangement joins TRBV12-3 or TRBV12-4 to TRBJ2-5; TRBD2 matches 10 bases. V lost 6 bases, J lost 4 bases, and 11 bases stayed unmatched. This CDR3 region has 16 residues.

This clonotype came up a few times. The genes are TRBV19 and TRBJ2-1; 12 bases match TRBD2. The V gene end was trimmed by 4 bases and the J gene end by 6 bases; junction bases not matched to a gene: 4. CDR3 length equals 15 residues. CDR1 is LNHDA and CDR2 is SQIVND in the germline V gene (reference sequence). The CDR3 DNA follows: TGTGCCAGTAGTACACTAGCGGGGGGAGGCAATGAGCAGTTCTTC. Encoded protein: CASSTLAGGGNEQFF.

This clonotype appeared a few times. This chain connects TRBV20-1 to TRBJ1-2; 7 bases fit TRBD1. In germline, CDR1 is DFQATT, CDR2 SNEGSKA (reference sequence). V trimming: 0 bases; J trimming: 8 bases; junction bases outside the gene matches: 6. CDR3 length equals 13 residues. CDR3 sequence reads: CSAREDRRVGYTF. Written as DNA, the CDR3 is TGCAGTGCTAGAGAGGACAGGCGGGTAGGCTACACCTTC.

This clonotype has a handful of counts. The CDR3 spells CASSVLGQNNEQFF. In DNA form, the CDR3 reads TGTGCCAGCAGCGTCTTGGGACAGAACAATGAGCAGTTCTTC. The chain combines TRBV9 with TRBJ2-1; 7 nucleotides match TRBD1. Germline trimming cut 2 bases from V and 5 bases from J; bases unmatched to any gene: 4. The CDR3 is made up of 14 amino acids. Germline lookup yields CDR1 SGDLS and CDR2 YYNGEE.

The chain couples TRBV19 to TRBJ2-2, with D unclear. This CDR3 has 15 amino acids. The V gene's germline CDR1 is LNHDA and CDR2 SQIVND (reference sequence). Trimming shortened V by 3 bases and J by 2 bases, and 10 bases separated the two germline ends. The DNA for the CDR3 is TGTGCCAGTAGTATTATTGCGGCTAACACCGGGGAGCTGTTTTTT. It translates to CASSIIAANTGELFF.

The chain recombines TRBV20-1 with TRBJ2-1; 9 nucleotides align to TRBD2. V was pared by 5 bases and J by 5 bases, with 7 bases of the junction left unmatched. The CDR3 has 14 residues. Germline CDR1 is DFQATT and CDR2 is SNEGSKA (reference sequence). Written as DNA, the CDR3 is TGCAGTGCTTCCGGGACTAGCAGAGACAATGAGCAGTTCTTC. Encoded protein: CSASGTSRDNEQFF.

In its sample, this clonotype was seen many times. The chain joins TRBV12-3 or TRBV12-4 to TRBJ1-2, with D possibly matching TRBD1 (5 bases). V was pared by 4 bases and J by 7 bases, with 10 bases between. This CDR3 is 12 amino acids long. The CDR3 region has the DNA TGTGCCAGCAGTTCACAGGTTATTGGCTACACCTTC. Protein: CASSSQVIGYTF.

This clonotype was counted many times. The chain recombines TRBV6-5 with TRBJ2-1, with 11 bases fitting TRBD2. Germline-derived CDR1 and CDR2 are MNHEY and SVGAGI. The CDR3 consists of 15 residues. The ends lost 6 bases at V and 4 bases at J; junction bases unmatched: 5. The CDR3 reads CASRLLAGAYNEQFF. The CDR3 nucleotides are TGTGCCAGCAGATTACTAGCGGGAGCGTACAATGAGCAGTTCTTC.

A few counts support this clonotype. The J gene is TRBJ1-1, the V gene TRBV4-1, with no clear D. The CDR3 is 16 amino acids. Between the trimmed V and J ends, which lost 4 bases and 5 bases, there was a span of 20 bases. Looked up from germline, CDR1 is MGHRA and CDR2 is YSYEKL. The CDR3 nucleotides are TGCGCCAGCAGCCGACTCATGGTGGGGTTAAGTACTGAAGCTTTCTTT. This sequence encodes CASSRLMVGLSTEAFF.

The chain combines TRBV10-3 with TRBJ2-1; 7 bases agree with TRBD2. The CDR3 covers 16 residues. The V segment lost 3 bases and the J segment 1 base; nucleotides outside the gene matches: 6. Germline loops: CDR1 ENHRY, CDR2 SYGVKD. This chain's CDR3 is CAISDFGGSSYNEQFF. Written as DNA, the CDR3 is TGTGCCATCAGTGATTTTGGCGGGAGTTCCTACAATGAGCAGTTCTTC.

This clonotype was detected only a few times. V and J are TRBV12-3 or TRBV12-4 and TRBJ2-7; D uncertain. The CDR3 spans 13 residues. With 6 bases removed from V and 0 bases from J, the gap between germline ends came to 9 bases. The CDR3 sequence: CASRVLPSYEQYF. The DNA for the CDR3 is TGTGCCAGCAGAGTCCTCCCCTCCTACGAGCAGTACTTC.

This clonotype was counted a few times. The chain combines TRBV3-1 with TRBJ1-2; D gene uncertain. CDR1 and CDR2 (germline): LGHDT, YNNKEL (reference sequence). V was shortened by 1 base and J by 8 bases, with 8 bases between the two germline ends. This CDR3 contains 12 residues. CDR3 region: CASSQGPTGYTF. The CDR3 DNA sequence: TGTGCCAGCAGCCAAGGGCCAACAGGCTACACCTTC.

The table lists this clonotype with a few counts. V and J are TRBV20-1 and TRBJ2-1, with 7 bases lining up with TRBD2. After removal of 0 bases from V and 0 bases from J, the junction contained 2 bases not matched to a gene. The germline V gene encodes CDR1 DFQATT and CDR2 SNEGSKA (reference sequence). The CDR3 runs 15 residues. This CDR3 is CSARERGSSYNEQFF. The CDR3 DNA reads TGCAGTGCTAGAGAGCGGGGGAGCTCCTACAATGAGCAGTTCTTC.

There are many counts of this clonotype. The V and J genes are TRBV12-3 or TRBV12-4 and TRBJ2-3; 8 positions agree with TRBD1. V trimming: 5 bases; J trimming: 7 bases; junction bases outside the gene matches: 5. The CDR3 totals 13 residues. CDR3 amino acids: CASSPGTGYTQYF. CDR3 nucleotides: TGTGCCAGCAGTCCCGGGACAGGTTATACGCAGTATTTT.

This clonotype showed up many times. The chain employs TRBV6-1 and TRBJ2-6; D is unclear. V lost 5 bases and J 2 bases, leaving 4 bases between the germline ends. This CDR3 is built from 13 residues. Germline V gene lookup returns CDR1 MNHNS and CDR2 SASEGT. The CDR3 sequence is CASSPAGANVLTF. The CDR3 nucleotides are TGTGCCAGCAGTCCAGCTGGGGCCAACGTCCTGACTTTC.

This clonotype was counted a few times. The V call is TRBV7-9, the J call TRBJ2-2; the D is unclear. Germline loops: CDR1 SEHNR, CDR2 FQNEAQ (reference sequence). The ends were cut back, 3 bases at V and 3 bases at J, with 17 bases in the middle. The CDR3 loop spans 17 amino acids. CDR3 DNA: TGTGCCAGCAGCTTTCCCGTTTCGCGTGTCGACACCGGGGAGCTGTTTTTT. Its protein is CASSFPVSRVDTGELFF.

This clonotype was observed a handful of times. The chain is built from TRBV29-1 and TRBJ2-1; D may be TRBD1 or TRBD2 (5 bases each). The CDR3 has 14 amino acids. The V end lost 4 bases, the J end lost 7 bases, and 17 bases lay between the germline ends. Germline values: CDR1 SQVTM, CDR2 ANQGSEA. In DNA, the CDR3 is TGCAGCGTTGTTAGTAGGGACGTCCTGAATGAGCAGTTCTTC. It yields the protein CSVVSRDVLNEQFF.

This clonotype has ten or more counts. CDR3: CATSRGGGYNEQFF. In DNA form, the CDR3 reads TGTGCCACCAGCAGAGGCGGCGGTTACAATGAGCAGTTCTTC. This chain links TRBV15 with TRBJ2-1; D not certain. V was trimmed by 1 base and J by 4 bases, leaving 8 bases between them. The germline V gene has CDR1 LNHNV and CDR2 YYDKDF (reference sequence). The CDR3 spans 14 residues.

V is TRBV6-2 or TRBV6-3 and J is TRBJ2-7; 9 nucleotides agree with TRBD1. The CDR3 consists of 14 residues. V was pared by 7 bases and J by 6 bases, with 10 bases of the junction left unmatched. Germline CDR1 reads MNHEY; CDR2 reads SVGEGT. The DNA of the CDR3 is TGTGCCAGCAACCGGGACAGGGTCTTCTCCGAGCAGTACTTC. Translation gives CASNRDRVFSEQYF.

This clonotype was seen at least ten times. The CDR3 reads CASSLADSTGELFF. In nucleotides, the CDR3 is TGTGCCAGCAGCTTAGCGGACAGTACCGGGGAGCTGTTTTTT. The V call is TRBV11-2, the J call TRBJ2-2; D might be TRBD1 (6 bases). Germline loops: CDR1 SGHAT, CDR2 FQNNGV. This CDR3 is 14 amino acids long. The V end was cut by 1 base, the J end by 5 bases, with 8 bases between.

This clonotype has only a few counts. V usage is TRBV12-3 or TRBV12-4 and J usage is TRBJ2-7; no clear D gene. The CDR3 sequence is 13 residues long. Trimming removed 3 bases at V and 3 bases at J, with 9 bases between. The CDR3, as DNA: TGTGCCAGCAGTTTCCCCCCGATCTACGAGCAGTACTTC. Its protein is CASSFPPIYEQYF.

This clonotype has only a few counts. The gene calls are TRBV4-2 and TRBJ1-2; D is perhaps TRBD1 (5 bases). The CDR3 covers 14 residues. The V gene lost 0 bases and the J gene lost 6 bases, with 11 bases spanning the gap. CDR1 is LGHNA and CDR2 is YNFKEQ in the germline V gene. Here the CDR3 reads CASSQDSGRDGYTF. CDR3 bases: TGTGCCAGCAGCCAAGATTCGGGACGCGATGGCTACACCTTC.